The 27 T cell receptor beta chains presented below share a single source sample, sequenced in a study of regulatory T cells in long-lasting Graves disease. Time point noted: persistent/refractory GD, antithyroid drugs over 5 years with positive TRAb. Preparation of the TCR library used RNA extracted from PBMCs. To make TCR beta libraries, researchers used iRepertoire HTBI primers and Arm-PCR of CDR3 regions. TCRdb recomputed calls from the multiplex PCR reads with MiXCR, one row per CDR3 protein. The profile shows fewer than 450,000 distinct CDR3 sequences, roughly a quarter of them singletons. This specimen consisted of peripheral blood mononuclear cells (PBMCs), obtained when the disease was refractory, from a patient treated with antithyroid drugs. These receptors were obtained from a female donor with Graves disease.

This clonotype appeared many times. The V and J genes are TRBV30 and TRBJ1-4; maybe TRBD1 (5 bases). Trimming removed 8 bases from V and 9 bases from J, with 19 bases in between. This CDR3 region has 13 residues. Germline V CDR1 and CDR2: GTSNPN, SVGIG (reference sequence). The CDR3 sequence: CAQLGEGTKKLFF. CDR3 nucleotides: TGTGCCCAATTGGGGGAGGGTACTAAAAAACTGTTTTTT.

This chain connects TRBV4-1 to TRBJ2-4, with 8 bases lining up with TRBD1. Germline V lookup: CDR1 MGHRA, CDR2 YSYEKL. There are 16 residues in the CDR3. J lost 9 bases, V lost 0 bases, and 10 bases had no gene match. CDR3 sequence: CASSQERQGARGIQYF. CDR3 in DNA: TGCGCCAGCAGCCAAGAAAGGCAGGGGGCGAGGGGCATTCAGTACTTC.

This clonotype has ten or more counts. The rearrangement joins TRBV19 to TRBJ1-4, with 7 positions matching TRBD1. V gave up 4 bases and J gave up 0 bases; unmatched junction bases: 8. The length of the CDR3 is 17 residues. Per the germline V gene, CDR1 is LNHDA and CDR2 is SQIVND (reference sequence). Here the CDR3 DNA reads TGTGCCAGTAGTACGACAGGGTTTCGAGCAACTAATGAAAAACTGTTTTTT. Translating it yields CASSTTGFRATNEKLFF.

This chain uses TRBV5-1 with TRBJ1-1; no definite D call. The CDR3 length is 15 residues. The germline V gene has CDR1 SGHRS and CDR2 YFSETQ. V was pared by 0 bases and J by 2 bases, with 11 bases between. The CDR3 DNA is TGCGCCAGCAGCTTGGAGGCGAACAAAAACACTGAAGCTTTCTTT. As protein: CASSLEANKNTEAFF. The complete variable domain, with remaining parts taken from reference TRBV5-1 and TRBJ1-1, reads KAGVTQTPRYLIKTRGQQVTLSCSPISGHRSVSWYQQTPGQGLQFLFEYFSETQRNKGNFPGRFSGRQFSNSRSEMNVSTLELGDSALYLCASSLEANKNTEAFFGQGTRLTVV.

The V gene is TRBV29-1, the J gene TRBJ1-1; D is ambiguous. The CDR3 length is 14 residues. V lost 8 bases to trimming and J lost 4 bases, with 20 bases between them. Germline CDR1 reads SQVTM; CDR2 reads ANQGSEA. The chain's CDR3 is CSHSGRILSTEAFF. For the CDR3, the DNA is TGCAGCCACTCCGGCAGAATCCTGAGCACTGAAGCTTTCTTT.

The chain carries TRBV6-1 and TRBJ1-5; D gene ambiguous. The CDR3 is 12 residues long. Trimming removed 5 bases from V and 4 bases from J, with 6 bases in between. The germline V gene has CDR1 MNHNS and CDR2 SASEGT. The CDR3: CASSNWNQPQHF. In DNA form, the CDR3 reads TGTGCCAGCAGTAATTGGAATCAGCCCCAGCATTTT.

This clonotype was seen only a few times. The chain uses TRBV12-3 or TRBV12-4 and TRBJ1-1; D not resolved. CDR3 size: 13 residues. V gave up 4 bases and J gave up 4 bases, with 10 bases separating them. Here the CDR3 reads CASSSTDFTEAFF. Written as DNA, the CDR3 is TGTGCCAGCAGTTCCACCGATTTCACTGAAGCTTTCTTT.

This clonotype was observed at least ten times. The chain has TRBV6-2 or TRBV6-3 and TRBJ2-2, with a tentative D call TRBD1 (5 bases). The CDR3 sequence is 19 residues long. CDR1 is MNHEY, CDR2 SVGEGT, per germline. Trimming removed 0 bases from V and 3 bases from J, with 20 bases in between. The CDR3 nucleotides read TGTGCCAGCAGTTACTCGATGGCAGGGTTAGCAGAACACACCGGGGAGCTGTTTTTT. Translated: CASSYSMAGLAEHTGELFF.

The chain uses TRBV9 and TRBJ2-3; 10 positions agree with TRBD2. The trim removed 3 bases at V and 11 bases at J, leaving 12 bases unmatched. CDR1 and CDR2 from the germline V gene are SGDLS and YYNGEE. The CDR3 has 15 amino acids. CDR3 sequence reads: CASSAGTSAEAEQYF. The CDR3 nucleotides are TGTGCCAGCAGCGCCGGGACTAGCGCTGAGGCGGAGCAGTATTTT.

Many counts were recorded for this clonotype. This chain joins TRBV24-1 and TRBJ2-2; unclear D gene. CDR1 is KGHDR and CDR2 is SFDVKD in the germline V gene. The CDR3 is 14 amino acids. V lost 7 bases, J lost 3 bases, and 11 bases lay in between. CDR3 DNA sequence: TGTGCCACCAGGAGCTTAGGAGACACCGGGGAGCTGTTTTTT. It specifies CATRSLGDTGELFF.

This clonotype was observed many times. The genes are TRBV15 and TRBJ2-7, with 9 nucleotides matching TRBD2. The CDR3 has 14 residues. V was pared by 4 bases and J by 4 bases, with 5 bases of the junction left unmatched. The V gene's germline CDR1 is LNHNV and CDR2 YYDKDF (reference sequence). The CDR3 here is CATSKGSGSYEQYF. CDR3 bases: TGTGCCACCAGCAAAGGTAGCGGGAGTTACGAGCAGTACTTC. Combining the CDR3 with reference TRBV15 and TRBJ2-7 gives the whole variable domain DAMVIQNPRYQVTQFGKPVTLSCSQTLNHNVMYWYQQKSSQAPKLLFHYYDKDFNNEADTPDNFQSRRPNTSFCFLDIRSPGLGDTAMYLCATSKGSGSYEQYFGPGTRLTVT.

The V gene is TRBV6-5, the J gene TRBJ1-3; no firm D call. V dropped 0 bases and J dropped 0 bases, with 6 bases sitting between them. From germline, CDR1 is MNHEY and CDR2 SVGAGI. The CDR3 covers 15 residues. The CDR3 DNA sequence: TGTGCCAGCAGTTACTCGGTTAGCTCTGGAAACACCATATATTTT. Translating gives CASSYSVSSGNTIYF.

This clonotype came up many times. The V gene is TRBV2, the J gene TRBJ2-7; D unclear. This CDR3 comprises 13 residues. Germline-derived CDR1 and CDR2 are SNHLY and FYNNEI. V was shortened by 4 bases and J by 5 bases, with 12 bases between the two germline ends. The CDR3 nucleotides are TGTGCCAGCAGTGGGGCTGGACCCAACGAGCAGTACTTC. As protein: CASSGAGPNEQYF. The whole variable domain, filled in from reference TRBV2 and TRBJ2-7, reads EPEVTQTPSHQVTQMGQEVILRCVPISNHLYFYWYRQILGQKVEFLVSFYNNEISEKSEIFDDQFSVERPDGSNFTLKIRSTKLEDSAMYFCASSGAGPNEQYFGPGTRLTVT.

This clonotype was seen at least ten times. The CDR3 nucleotides read TGTGCCAGCAGCTCGCGTCGGGGACAGGGAATCGGCTACACCTTC. Translating it yields CASSSRRGQGIGYTF. V gene TRBV7-2 combines with J gene TRBJ1-2; 9 nucleotides agree with TRBD1. The V and J ends lost 4 bases and 8 bases, in that order; junction bases with no gene match: 11. The CDR3 is made up of 15 amino acids. CDR1 and CDR2 from the germline V gene are SGHTA and FQGNSA.

The chain is built from TRBV7-9 and TRBJ1-1, with TRBD1 identical over 11 bases. The germline CDR1 and CDR2 sequences are SEHNR and FQNEAQ (reference sequence). The CDR3 sequence is 16 residues long. V trimming: 5 bases; J trimming: 4 bases; junction bases outside the gene matches: 9. The CDR3 is CASSPQDRGLITEAFF. CDR3 DNA: TGTGCCAGCAGCCCTCAGGACAGGGGGCTTATCACTGAAGCTTTCTTT.

V usage is TRBV2 and J usage is TRBJ1-4; 7 positions agree with TRBD1. CDR3 length equals 14 residues. Germline lookup yields CDR1 SNHLY and CDR2 FYNNEI. The V gene end was trimmed by 9 bases and the J gene end by 4 bases; junction bases not matched to a gene: 8. The CDR3 here is CASSTGTDNEKLFF. The CDR3 bases are TGTGCCAGTAGTACCGGGACAGATAATGAAAAACTGTTTTTT. Full variable domain (rest looked up from reference TRBV2 and TRBJ1-4): EPEVTQTPSHQVTQMGQEVILRCVPISNHLYFYWYRQILGQKVEFLVSFYNNEISEKSEIFDDQFSVERPDGSNFTLKIRSTKLEDSAMYFCASSTGTDNEKLFFGSGTQLSVL.

The table lists this clonotype with a few counts. The chain has TRBV7-2 and TRBJ2-2, with 7 bases aligning to TRBD2. Per the germline V gene, CDR1 is SGHTA and CDR2 is FQGNSA. V was pared by 4 bases and J by 4 bases, with 9 bases of the junction left unmatched. The CDR3 is made up of 16 amino acids. The CDR3 loop reads CASSSSGTTFTGELFF. The CDR3 DNA sequence: TGTGCCAGCAGCTCGTCGGGGACTACCTTCACCGGGGAGCTGTTTTTT.

On this clonotype itself: This sequence may be a read error, since a much larger clone differs from it by one base. The chain links TRBV15 to TRBJ2-5, with TRBD1 matching over 8 bases. Germline trimming cut 5 bases from V and 5 bases from J; bases unmatched to any gene: 7. The length of the CDR3 is 14 residues. Looked up from germline, CDR1 is LNHNV and CDR2 is YYDKDF (reference sequence). CDR3 nucleotide sequence: TGTGCCACCAGCCCGGGCAGGGGGCTGGAGACCCAGTACTTC. It yields the protein CATSPGRGLETQYF.

This clonotype was found once. The V call is TRBV7-9, the J call TRBJ1-2, with D possibly matching TRBD1 (5 bases). CDR3 length: 15 residues. The V gene lost 5 bases and the J gene lost 5 bases, with 18 bases spanning the gap. Germline CDR1 is SEHNR and CDR2 is FQNEAQ (reference sequence). The CDR3, as DNA: TGTGCCAGCAGCCCTGGGCTTGGGGCCCTTTATGGCTACACCTTC. As protein: CASSPGLGALYGYTF.

This clonotype was recorded many times. This chain uses TRBV7-9 with TRBJ2-7; 7 bases agree with TRBD2. Germline V gives CDR1 SEHNR, CDR2 FQNEAQ (reference sequence). The V and J ends lost 3 bases and 6 bases, in that order; junction bases with no gene match: 8. This CDR3 has 14 residues. The DNA for the CDR3 is TGTGCCAGCAGCTTCGTTGGGAGGGGACGCGAGCAGTACTTC. It specifies CASSFVGRGREQYF.

The chain uses TRBV12-3 or TRBV12-4 and TRBJ2-6; D may be TRBD1 (6 bases). V was trimmed by 6 bases and J by 3 bases, leaving 15 bases between them. This CDR3 is 16 amino acids long. CDR3 protein: CASSRSQGSGANVLTF. Here the CDR3 DNA reads TGTGCCAGCAGCCGTTCGCAGGGGAGTGGGGCCAACGTCCTGACTTTC.

This clonotype was seen a single time. The chain recombines TRBV24-1 with TRBJ2-3, with TRBD2 matching 8 bases. Germline CDR1 KGHDR, CDR2 SFDVKD. CDR3 length: 13 residues. The J segment lost 9 bases and the V segment lost 4 bases, leaving 5 bases of the junction unmatched. CDR3 loop: CATSDSGRETQYF. The CDR3 DNA follows: TGTGCCACCAGTGACTCCGGGAGGGAGACGCAGTATTTT.

This clonotype was seen just once. One base away lies a much larger clone, so this may be a sequencing read error. J is TRBJ2-7 and V is TRBV28, with D hard to call. Germline V gives CDR1 MDHEN, CDR2 SYDVKM. The CDR3 totals 13 residues. The CDR3 region is CASSLYDNYERYF. The CDR3 DNA is TGTGCCAGCAGTTTATACGACAACTACGAGCGGTACTTC.

Only a few counts were recorded for this clonotype. The chain carries TRBV20-1 and TRBJ1-2; TRBD1 agrees at 7 bases. This CDR3 region has 12 residues. Trimming took 1 base from V and 8 from J; bases not matched to a gene: 4. Looked up from germline, CDR1 is DFQATT and CDR2 is SNEGSKA (reference sequence). CDR3 DNA sequence: TGCAGTGCTAGAGTGACAGGGCGCGGCTACACCTTC. Its protein product is CSARVTGRGYTF.

There are a few counts of this clonotype. The chain carries TRBV19 and TRBJ1-5; 7 nucleotides agree with TRBD1. J gave up 4 bases and V 6 bases, and 12 bases lay outside the gene matches. Per germline, CDR1 LNHDA and CDR2 SQIVND (reference sequence). The length of the CDR3 is 16 residues. CDR3 in DNA: TGTGCCAGTAGCGGCGACTTCCGGGACAGTAATCAGCCCCAGCATTTT. The encoded protein is CASSGDFRDSNQPQHF.

The V and J genes are TRBV20-1 and TRBJ2-7; 9 bases line up with TRBD1. The trim removed 5 bases at V and 2 bases at J, leaving 7 bases unmatched. Germline V gene sequence: CDR1 DFQATT, CDR2 SNEGSKA (reference sequence). The CDR3 sequence is 14 residues long. In DNA form, the CDR3 reads TGCAGTGCTCCTAACGGGACAGGGACCTACGAGCAGTACTTC. As protein: CSAPNGTGTYEQYF.

This clonotype was seen a handful of times. The chain is built from TRBV5-1 and TRBJ2-5; maybe TRBD1 (6 bases). The CDR3 has 15 residues. Germline V gives CDR1 SGHRS, CDR2 YFSETQ. V was trimmed by 1 base and J by 1 base, leaving 11 bases between them. CDR3: CASSLSGEIQETQYF. The CDR3 nucleotides are TGCGCCAGCAGCTTGTCAGGGGAAATCCAAGAGACCCAGTACTTC.